The TCR beta chain under discussion was sequenced for a study of cytomegalovirus exposure and HLA in healthy donors. Vbeta (60) and Jbeta (13) primers were used in the PCR. Clones were read by immunoSEQ multiplex PCR, and TCRdb kept only the in-frame ones, dropping some. The sample contains around 200,000 clones, 84% of which appear only once. This CDR3 has 14 amino acids. The chain has TRBV21-1 and TRBJ2-7; the table's TRBD1 call for D was not verified on the DNA. TRBV21-1 counts as a pseudogene. What was sequenced was PBMCs. The TCR originated in a girl aged 2 to 9 in good health and CMV-seropositive. The CDR3 is CASRGTGVTCEQYF. CDR3 DNA: TGTGCCAGCAGGGGGACAGGGGTGACCTGCGAGCAGTACTTC.